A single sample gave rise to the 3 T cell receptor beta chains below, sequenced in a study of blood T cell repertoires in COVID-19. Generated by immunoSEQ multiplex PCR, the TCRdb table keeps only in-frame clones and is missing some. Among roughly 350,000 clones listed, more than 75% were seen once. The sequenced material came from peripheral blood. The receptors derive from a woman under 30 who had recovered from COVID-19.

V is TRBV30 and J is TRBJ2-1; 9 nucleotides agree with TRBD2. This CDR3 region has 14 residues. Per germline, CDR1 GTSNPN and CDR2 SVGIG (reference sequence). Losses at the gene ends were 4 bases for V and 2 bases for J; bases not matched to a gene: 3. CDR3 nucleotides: TGTGCCTGGAATAGCGGGAGTGCCTACAATGAGCAGTTCTTC. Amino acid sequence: CAWNSGSAYNEQFF.

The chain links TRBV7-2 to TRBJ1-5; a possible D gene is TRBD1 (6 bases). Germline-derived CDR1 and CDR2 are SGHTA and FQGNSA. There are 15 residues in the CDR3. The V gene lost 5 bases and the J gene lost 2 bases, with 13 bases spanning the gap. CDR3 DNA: TGTGCCAGCAGCGGTAAGACAGGACGCAATCAGCCCCAGCATTTT. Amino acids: CASSGKTGRNQPQHF.

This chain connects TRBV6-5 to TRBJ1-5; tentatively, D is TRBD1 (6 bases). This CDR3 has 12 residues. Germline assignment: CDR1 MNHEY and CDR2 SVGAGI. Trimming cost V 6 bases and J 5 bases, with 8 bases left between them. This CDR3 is CASRDRYQPQHF. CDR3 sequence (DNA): TGTGCCAGCAGGGACAGATATCAGCCCCAGCATTTT.